Presented here are 26 T cell receptor beta chains from one specimen sequenced in a study of CD8 T cells in ankylosing spondylitis. TCRdb called the 5' RACE reads again in MiXCR, with one record for every CDR3 protein. The sample contains approximately 140,000 distinct CDR3 sequences, 7% to 10% of which appear only once. The sample taken for sequencing was synovial fluid, either unsorted or a sorted T cell fraction (not recorded which). All receptors come from a male donor with ankylosing spondylitis.

The genes are TRBV12-3 or TRBV12-4 and TRBJ2-1; D is uncertain. This CDR3 is 15 amino acids long. Deletions cut 3 bases from V and 1 base from J, with 10 bases between. CDR3 residues: CASSFGFRSYNEQFF. The CDR3 DNA reads as TGTGCCAGCAGTTTCGGGTTTAGGTCCTACAATGAGCAGTTCTTC.

This clonotype was recorded at least ten times. The CDR3, as DNA: TGTGCCAGCAGATCAGGTTGGCAAGGAGAGACCCAGTACTTC. The encoded protein is CASRSGWQGETQYF. The chain combines TRBV12-3 or TRBV12-4 with TRBJ2-5; D unresolved. Trimming cost V 6 bases and J 4 bases, with 15 bases left between them. The CDR3 sequence is 14 residues long.

The chain links TRBV7-3 to TRBJ1-6; D ambiguous. Germline V gene lookup returns CDR1 SGHTA and CDR2 FQGTGA. V was trimmed by 1 base and J by 7 bases, leaving 5 bases between them. The CDR3 is 13 amino acids. In nucleotides, the CDR3 is TGTGCCAGCAGCTTAATGCGGAATTCACCCCTCCACTTT. Its translation: CASSLMRNSPLHF.

This clonotype was observed a few times. The genes are TRBV20-1 and TRBJ1-1; 8 positions match TRBD1. Trimming at V came to 7 bases and at J to 5 bases, leaving 9 bases not matched to a gene. Germline CDR1 reads DFQATT; CDR2 reads SNEGSKA (reference sequence). The length of the CDR3 is 13 residues. The CDR3 is CSVKQGVVTEAFF. The CDR3 region has the DNA TGCAGTGTTAAACAGGGGGTTGTTACTGAAGCTTTCTTT.

V gene TRBV18 combines with J gene TRBJ2-7; maybe TRBD1 (6 bases). Trimming removed 2 bases at V and 5 bases at J, with 10 bases between. Per germline, CDR1 KGHSH and CDR2 LQKENI. The CDR3 has 13 amino acids. The CDR3 sequence is CASSPNRENEQYF. CDR3 in DNA: TGTGCCAGCTCACCAAACAGGGAGAACGAGCAGTACTTC.

The V and J genes are TRBV5-5 and TRBJ1-1, with D perhaps TRBD1 (5 bases). The germline CDR1 and CDR2 sequences are SGHKS and YYEKEE (reference sequence). There are 16 residues in the CDR3. Trimming took 0 bases from V and 1 from J, leaving 13 bases between them. CDR3 sequence: CASSLAGADGNTEAFF. The CDR3 DNA sequence: TGTGCCAGCAGCTTGGCCGGGGCTGACGGGAACACTGAAGCTTTCTTT.

The chain combines TRBV27 with TRBJ1-1; D possibly corresponds to TRBD1 (5 bases). The germline V gene encodes CDR1 MNHEY and CDR2 SMNVEV (reference sequence). V was cut by 5 bases and J by 4 bases, with 8 bases left in between. This CDR3 contains 12 residues. This CDR3 is CASSRDATEAFF. The CDR3 DNA is TGTGCCAGCAGTCGGGACGCCACTGAAGCTTTCTTT.

This clonotype was detected ten times or more. This chain uses TRBV29-1 with TRBJ1-1; TRBD1 agrees at 8 bases. J gave up 0 bases and V 6 bases, and 9 bases lay outside the gene matches. Germline CDR1 reads SQVTM; CDR2 reads ANQGSEA. This CDR3 is built from 15 residues. The CDR3 protein is CSVRQGWGMNTEAFF. The CDR3 DNA reads TGCAGCGTCAGACAGGGGTGGGGGATGAACACTGAAGCTTTCTTT.

Comment on this clonotype: One junction end does not reproduce the germline sequence, and a read error may be involved. The chain joins TRBV20-1 to TRBJ1-2, with D tentatively TRBD1 (5 bases). This CDR3 has 17 amino acids. Germline V gene sequence: CDR1 DFQATT, CDR2 SNEGSKA (reference sequence). For the CDR3, the DNA is TGCATTGCTAGAGATCGGTGGGGGACCGCAGCCCCTGGGGGCTACACCTTC. It encodes CIARDRWGTAAPGGYTF.

There are many counts of this clonotype. The J gene is TRBJ1-2, the V gene TRBV20-1; D remains unclear. CDR3 length equals 10 residues. Germline V CDR1 and CDR2: DFQATT, SNEGSKA (reference sequence). Trimming took off 6 bases at V and 3 bases at J, with 5 bases between the two ends. The CDR3 bases are TGCAGTGCCGCGGACTATGGCTACACCTTC. It yields the protein CSAADYGYTF.

This clonotype was counted between two and nine times. The genes are TRBV5-4 and TRBJ2-7; TRBD1 or TRBD2 may be the D gene (5 bases each). Trimming took off 1 base at V and 5 bases at J, with 13 bases between the two ends. The germline V gene has CDR1 SGHNT and CDR2 YYREEE (reference sequence). The CDR3 sequence is 14 residues long. CDR3 sequence reads: CASSLSQGSDEQYF. The DNA for the CDR3 is TGTGCCAGCAGCTTGAGCCAGGGTAGCGACGAGCAGTACTTC. Full variable domain (remainder filled in from reference TRBV5-4 and TRBJ2-7): ETGVTQSPTHLIKTRGQQVTLRCSSQSGHNTVSWYQQALGQGPQFIFQYYREEENGRGNFPPRFSGLQFPNYSSELNVNALELDDSALYLCASSLSQGSDEQYFGPGTRLTVT.

The sample holds many counts of this clonotype. The chain recombines TRBV5-1 with TRBJ1-6; D possibly corresponds to TRBD1 (6 bases). This CDR3 is built from 16 residues. V was pared by 4 bases and J by 0 bases, with 11 bases between. The germline V gene encodes CDR1 SGHRS and CDR2 YFSETQ. CDR3 DNA: TGCGCCAGCAGCGCACAGGGTAGCTCCTATAATTCACCCCTCCACTTT. Translated, it gives CASSAQGSSYNSPLHF.

This clonotype was observed a handful of times. The J gene is TRBJ2-3, the V gene TRBV5-1; D uncertain. V was pared by 3 bases and J by 3 bases, with 11 bases between. Germline CDR1 SGHRS, CDR2 YFSETQ. There are 14 residues in the CDR3. This CDR3 is CASSSRLGTDTQYF. As DNA, the CDR3 is TGCGCCAGCAGCTCCCGGCTCGGGACAGATACGCAGTATTTT.

The chain has TRBV7-2 and TRBJ2-7; D may be TRBD1 (6 bases). V dropped 1 base and J dropped 2 bases, with 12 bases sitting between them. The germline CDR1 and CDR2 sequences are SGHTA and FQGNSA. There are 15 residues in the CDR3. The CDR3 sequence: CASSLVPGQAYEQYF. Here the CDR3 DNA reads TGTGCCAGCAGCTTAGTCCCGGGACAAGCCTACGAGCAGTACTTC.

This clonotype was observed a handful of times. This chain uses TRBV29-1 with TRBJ2-3; D is ambiguous. Germline V gives CDR1 SQVTM, CDR2 ANQGSEA. V dropped 4 bases and J dropped 0 bases, with 14 bases sitting between them. This CDR3 contains 15 residues. CDR3 nucleotides: TGCAGCGTTGTCTGGGCAGGACCAAGCACAGATACGCAGTATTTT. Translation gives CSVVWAGPSTDTQYF.

The rearrangement links TRBV20-1 to TRBJ1-2; no clear D. CDR1 DFQATT and CDR2 SNEGSKA come from the germline V gene (reference sequence). With 5 bases removed from V and 8 bases from J, the gap between germline ends came to 12 bases. The CDR3 totals 11 residues. CDR3 sequence (DNA): TGCAGTGCTCCCAAATATAGAGGCTACACCTTC. It yields the protein CSAPKYRGYTF.

Notes on this clonotype: A read error may be the cause here, since a much bigger clone is one base away. Here the CDR3 reads CASQDRGSVSYEQYF. CDR3 in DNA: TGTGCCTCCCAAGACAGAGGGAGCGTCTCCTACGAGCAGTACTTC. V usage is TRBV10-3 and J usage is TRBJ2-7; D could derive from TRBD1 or TRBD2 (5 bases each). The length of the CDR3 is 15 residues. Germline V gives CDR1 ENHRY, CDR2 SYGVKD. The V gene lost 11 bases and the J gene lost 0 bases, with 20 bases spanning the gap.

The rearrangement uses TRBV20-1 and TRBJ1-1, with D possibly being TRBD1 (5 bases). The CDR3 loop spans 14 amino acids. Looked up from germline, CDR1 is DFQATT and CDR2 is SNEGSKA (reference sequence). V dropped 0 bases and J dropped 1 base, with 9 bases sitting between them. CDR3 protein: CSARDRTGNTEAFF. The DNA for the CDR3 is TGCAGTGCTAGAGACCGAACAGGGAACACTGAAGCTTTCTTT.

This clonotype showed up many times. This chain uses TRBV20-1 with TRBJ1-5; 7 nucleotides line up with TRBD1. Germline CDR1 DFQATT, CDR2 SNEGSKA (reference sequence). Germline trimming cut 3 bases from V and 0 bases from J; bases unmatched to any gene: 5. The CDR3 runs to 15 residues. The CDR3 bases are TGCAGTGCTAGTTACGGGACAGATAGCAATCAGCCCCAGCATTTT. Translating gives CSASYGTDSNQPQHF.

The rearrangement uses TRBV5-1 and TRBJ1-4, with D possibly being TRBD1 (6 bases). V gave up 1 base and J gave up 7 bases, with 11 bases separating them. Germline V gene lookup returns CDR1 SGHRS and CDR2 YFSETQ. The CDR3 sequence is 14 residues long. The CDR3 here is CASSLTGAGEKLFF. As DNA, the CDR3 is TGCGCCAGCAGCTTGACGGGGGCAGGTGAAAAACTGTTTTTT.

This clonotype was found many times. The chain recombines TRBV20-1 with TRBJ2-7; 11 nucleotides line up with TRBD1. Per germline, CDR1 DFQATT and CDR2 SNEGSKA (reference sequence). J gave up 9 bases and V 3 bases, and 13 bases lay outside the gene matches. The CDR3 is 15 residues long. CDR3 loop: CSASHSPGQGGGQYF. The CDR3 DNA sequence: TGCAGTGCTAGTCACTCGCCGGGACAGGGGGGAGGGCAGTACTTC.

As regards this clonotype: This may come from a read error, since a much larger clone is one base off. The chain employs TRBV20-1 and TRBJ2-3; tentatively, D is TRBD2 (5 bases). The CDR3 spans 14 residues. V lost 7 bases and J lost 5, with 19 bases in between. Looked up from germline, CDR1 is DFQATT and CDR2 is SNEGSKA (reference sequence). The CDR3 nucleotides read TGCAGTGGCCCGAGAGGCCCCGGGGAAGATACGCAGTATTTT. Translated: CSGPRGPGEDTQYF.

The chain uses TRBV4-3 and TRBJ1-2; 7 nucleotides line up with TRBD1. The CDR3 is made up of 14 amino acids. Looked up from germline, CDR1 is LGHNA and CDR2 is YSLEER. V dropped 5 bases and J dropped 3; count of bases not matched to a gene: 6. The CDR3 DNA follows: TGCGCCAGCAGCTTCGACAGGGATTACTATGGCTACACCTTC. It specifies CASSFDRDYYGYTF.

This clonotype appeared many times. The genes are TRBV5-6 and TRBJ1-4; D call uncertain. The CDR3 is 15 amino acids. From germline, CDR1 is SGHDT and CDR2 YYEEEE. V was shortened by 1 base and J by 6 bases, with 13 bases between the two germline ends. In DNA, the CDR3 is TGTGCCAGCAGCTTGTTGGGTCAGAATCATGAAAAACTGTTTTTT. Translation gives CASSLLGQNHEKLFF.

This clonotype came up many times. The V and J genes are TRBV20-1 and TRBJ2-3; 9 bases match TRBD2. This CDR3 contains 15 residues. Trimming cost V 6 bases and J 3 bases; bases outside gene matches: 10. CDR1 DFQATT and CDR2 SNEGSKA come from the germline V gene (reference sequence). CDR3 amino acids: CSAPGTSHGTDTQYF. The DNA for the CDR3 is TGCAGTGCCCCAGGGACTAGCCATGGGACAGATACGCAGTATTTT.

The chain carries TRBV5-8 and TRBJ1-6; 8 bases align to TRBD1. CDR1 SGHTS and CDR2 YDEGEE come from the germline V gene. The V segment lost 3 bases and the J segment 10 bases; nucleotides outside the gene matches: 9. The CDR3 covers 15 residues. The CDR3: CASSSSDRGNSPLHF. The CDR3 DNA sequence: TGTGCCAGCAGCTCATCCGACAGGGGTAACTCACCCCTCCACTTT.